A selection of T cell receptor beta chains follows, all from one sample in a study of T cells in Graves' hyperthyroidism and ophthalmopathy. Each CDR3 protein is one row after TCRdb ran MiXCR on the multiplex PCR reads. Found here are about 700,000 distinct CDR3 sequences, less than 45% of them singletons; the top ten hold approximately 6.8%. The sequenced material came from peripheral blood or thyroid tissue (not recorded which). The receptors shown here come from an adult man with Graves' disease, either hyperthyroidism or ophthalmopathy (not recorded which). Each CDR3 is given with its conserved first and last residue. D genes are given only for firm matches. The size entry is marked missing in some rows and otherwise reads once, few, many or a size class.

d_call j_call cdr3_length v_call clone_size cdr3_nt cdr3_aa
TRBD1 TRBJ1-1 16 TRBV7-9 few TGTGCCAGCAGCTCTAGCAGGGGGCACCCGAACACTGAAGCTTTCTTT CASSSSRGHPNTEAFF
TRBD1 TRBJ1-2 13 TRBV25-1 once TGTGCCAGCAGCTGGGACAGCAACTATGGCTACGCCTTC CASSWDSNYGYAF
. TRBJ2-7 12 TRBV20-1 many TGCAGTGCTAGAAAGGGGGGAGACGAGCAGTACTTC CSARKGGDEQYF
. TRBJ2-3 11 TRBV20-1 once TGCAGTGCTATAGGCACAGATACGCAGTATTTT CSAIGTDTQYF
TRBD1 TRBJ1-5 16 TRBV24-1 . TGTTCTACCAGTGACTCACGGACAGGGAACAATCAGCCCCAGCATTTT CSTSDSRTGNNQPQHF
. TRBJ2-7 13 TRBV10-2 . TGTGCCAGCAGTTACTCGACCCAGGACGAGCAGTACTTC CASSYSTQDEQYF
TRBD1 TRBJ1-6 14 TRBV7-4 . TGTGCCAGCAGGTTCGGACAGGAGAATTCACCCCTCCACTTT CASRFGQENSPLHF
. TRBJ1-2 14 TRBV7-8 . TGTGCCAGCAGCCGGACAGTTTCTAACTATGGCTACACCTTC CASSRTVSNYGYTF
. TRBJ1-5 15 TRBV7-8 many TGTGCCAGCAGCTTAGGATCATACAGAAATCAGCCCCAGCATTTT CASSLGSYRNQPQHF
TRBD1 TRBJ1-5 17 TRBV20-1 . TGCAGTGCTAGAGATAGACAGGGAGCTTATAGCAATCAGCCCCAGCATTTT CSARDRQGAYSNQPQHF
. TRBJ1-4 15 TRBV9 . TGTGCCAGCAGCGAAACCGGGACAACTCGTGAAAAACTGTTTTTT CASSETGTTREKLFF
TRBD1 TRBJ2-5 15 TRBV7-8 . TGTGCCAGCAGCTTAGAGACAGGGGTCTGGGAGACCCAGTACTTC CASSLETGVWETQYF
. TRBJ2-2 15 TRBV19 . TGTGCCAGTAGTACCGACAGATCGAACACCGGGGAGCTGTTTTTT CASSTDRSNTGELFF
. TRBJ1-2 14 TRBV7-4 . TGTGCCAGCAGCCCTCGGACGGGGAACTATGGCTACGCCTTC CASSPRTGNYGYAF
. TRBJ1-5 16 TRBV28 once TGTGCCAGCAGATCTCGGACAGTTGATAGCAATCAGCCCCAGCATTTT CASRSRTVDSNQPQHF
. TRBJ1-5 14 TRBV29-1 many TGCAGCGTTGTCGATGGTCTGAGCAATCAGCCCCAGCATTTT CSVVDGLSNQPQHF
. TRBJ1-1 14 TRBV29-1 many TGCAGCGTTGACCCTGCTGGAATGAACACTGAAGCTTTCTTT CSVDPAGMNTEAFF
. TRBJ1-1 15 TRBV4-2 few TGTGCCAGCAGCCAAGATCAAGGCAGAAACACTGAAGCTTTCTTT CASSQDQGRNTEAFF
TRBD1 TRBJ1-2 17 TRBV7-9 few TGTGCCAGCAGCCCCTCGGGGACAGGGGGCGATCCCTACGGCTACACCTTC CASSPSGTGGDPYGYTF
. TRBJ1-1 12 TRBV12-3/TRBV12-4 . TGTGCCAGCAGTTTATCAGTCTTCGAAGCTTTCTTT CASSLSVFEAFF
. TRBJ1-2 15 TRBV20-1 . TGCAGTGCCGCCATCAGGGGCAGGGGAAAGGATGGCTACACCTTC CSAAIRGRGKDGYTF
TRBD1 TRBJ2-7 16 TRBV20-1 few TGCAGTGCTAGAGATCCGACTGACAGGGTTCGCCACGAGCAGTACTTC CSARDPTDRVRHEQYF
TRBD1 TRBJ1-6 15 TRBV5-1 . TGCGCCAGCAGCTTGCAGGGGGCCGGTGATTCACCCCTCCACTTT CASSLQGAGDSPLHF
. TRBJ1-4 14 TRBV20-1 . TGCAGTGCTAGAGATAGTGGTCCAAATGAAAAACTGTTTTTT CSARDSGPNEKLFF
. TRBJ1-2 13 TRBV24-1 . TGTGCCACCAGTGCTATGGACGGGGATGGCTACACCTTC CATSAMDGDGYTF
TRBD2 TRBJ2-7 14 TRBV7-2 . TGTGCCGATCGGCTAGCGGGAGTCTACTACGAGCAGTACTTC CADRLAGVYYEQYF
. TRBJ1-1 13 TRBV19 few TGTGCCAGTATCCGCCGGCAGAACACTGAAGCTTTCTTT CASIRRQNTEAFF
. TRBJ2-5 16 TRBV12-3/TRBV12-4 few TGTGCCAGCAGGTGGGCCGGGACTGCTGACGATGAGACCCAGTACTTC CASRWAGTADDETQYF
. TRBJ1-2 15 TRBV2 many TGTGCCAGCAGTGAAGTGGCAGGAACGAACTATGGCTACACCTTC CASSEVAGTNYGYTF
. TRBJ2-7 15 TRBV24-1 many TGTGCCACCAGTGATCCACGGGACATTGTCTACGAGCAGTACTTC CATSDPRDIVYEQYF
. TRBJ1-4 15 TRBV15 . TGTGCCACCGGTAGAGCCTCAGCAGCTAATGAAAAACTGTTTTTT CATGRASAANEKLFF
. TRBJ1-3 15 TRBV25-1 . TGTGCCAGCAGTTCACAGGGAAACTCTGGAAACACCGTATATTTT CASSSQGNSGNTVYF
. TRBJ1-1 12 TRBV29-1 many TGCAGCGTTCACAGGGAGGGTACTGAAGCTTTCTTT CSVHREGTEAFF
. TRBJ1-3 14 TRBV5-1 many TGCGCCAGCAGCTTGCAGGTTGATGGAAACACCATATATTTT CASSLQVDGNTIYF
. TRBJ2-5 10 TRBV25-1 many TGTGCCAGCATGGGGGAGACCCAGTACTTC CASMGETQYF
TRBD1 TRBJ1-5 14 TRBV24-1 . TGTGCCACCAAACGGACAGGGGGCAATCAGCCCCAGCATTTT CATKRTGGNQPQHF
. TRBJ1-2 10 TRBV29-1 . TGCAGCGTACGACAGGATGGCTACACCTTC CSVRQDGYTF
TRBD1 TRBJ1-5 14 TRBV20-1 . TGCAGTGCGGGACAGGGGGATAGCAATCAGCCCCAGCATTTT CSAGQGDSNQPQHF
. TRBJ2-2 17 TRBV7-9 . TGTGCCAGCAGTTACTGGGGGGGAGGGGGAAGTACCGGGGAGCTGTTTTTT CASSYWGGGGSTGELFF
TRBD2 TRBJ2-2 16 TRBV7-8 few TGTGCCAGCAGGAGACTAGCGGGAGTTCCCACCGGGGAGCTGTTTTTT CASRRLAGVPTGELFF
. TRBJ1-1 13 TRBV2 . TGTGCCAGCACAAACAGGGACCACACTGAAGCTTTCTTT CASTNRDHTEAFF
. TRBJ2-5 15 TRBV24-1 . TGTGCCACCAGTGATCCAAACCGGGACCAAGAGACCCAGTACTTC CATSDPNRDQETQYF
TRBD1 TRBJ1-1 12 TRBV29-1 many TGCAGCACCCGACAGGGGAACACTGAAGCTTTCTTT CSTRQGNTEAFF
. TRBJ1-2 15 TRBV14 few TGTGCCAGCAGCCAAGAAGTGGGGTCGGACTATGGCTACACCTTC CASSQEVGSDYGYTF
TRBD1 TRBJ1-1 13 TRBV7-9 many TGTGCCAGCACCAGACAGGGAGACACTGAAGCTTTCTTT CASTRQGDTEAFF
. TRBJ1-2 12 TRBV19 . TGTGCCAGTACGCCGGGGGCCTATGGCTACACCTTC CASTPGAYGYTF
TRBD1 TRBJ1-4 15 TRBV10-3 . TGTGCCATCAGTGAGTCAGGGGGCGTCGGTGAAAAACTGTTTTTT CAISESGGVGEKLFF
. TRBJ1-2 10 TRBV10-3 many TGTGCCAACCCTACCTATGGCTACACCTTC CANPTYGYTF
. TRBJ1-2 15 TRBV10-3 . TGTGCCAGCAGAAAGCGGGACACTCCTTTCTATGGCTACACCTTC CASRKRDTPFYGYTF
. TRBJ2-7 15 TRBV15 many TGTGCCACCAGCAGAGGGAAGGGGGGGTTCGACGAGCAGTACTTC CATSRGKGGFDEQYF
TRBD1 TRBJ1-4 15 TRBV20-1 . TGCAGTGCGCACAATACAGGGGACAAGAATGAAAAACTGTTTTTT CSAHNTGDKNEKLFF
. TRBJ1-5 16 TRBV7-9 . TGTGCCAGCAGCTTCTCCGAGGACAGCCCCAATCAGCCCCAGCATTTT CASSFSEDSPNQPQHF
TRBD1 TRBJ2-5 15 TRBV29-1 . TGCAGCGTACGACAGGGGGGGGCGGGCCAAGAGACCCAGTACTTC CSVRQGGAGQETQYF
TRBD2 TRBJ2-5 19 TRBV7-2 . TGCGCCAGCAGCCACGGAAAACTAGCGGGACATAAGCGGGGGGAGACCCAGTACTTC CASSHGKLAGHKRGETQYF
TRBD1 TRBJ2-7 14 TRBV15 . TGTGCCACCAGCCTGCACAGGGGGGACTACGAGCAGTACTTC CATSLHRGDYEQYF
. TRBJ1-5 15 TRBV7-8 many TGTGCCAGCAGCTTAGCTAGCGGGGGTAATCAGCCCCAGCATTTT CASSLASGGNQPQHF
. TRBJ1-2 12 TRBV7-9 many TGTGCCAGCAGCCCGTTCGTCCATGGCTACACCTTC CASSPFVHGYTF
TRBD1 TRBJ1-1 16 TRBV7-2 few TGTGCCAGCAGCTTGAGCCTGGACAGGGAAAACACTGAAGCTTTCTTT CASSLSLDRENTEAFF
. TRBJ2-7 14 TRBV29-1 few TGCAGCGTCCAGACTAAAGACACACCCTACGAGCAGTACTTC CSVQTKDTPYEQYF